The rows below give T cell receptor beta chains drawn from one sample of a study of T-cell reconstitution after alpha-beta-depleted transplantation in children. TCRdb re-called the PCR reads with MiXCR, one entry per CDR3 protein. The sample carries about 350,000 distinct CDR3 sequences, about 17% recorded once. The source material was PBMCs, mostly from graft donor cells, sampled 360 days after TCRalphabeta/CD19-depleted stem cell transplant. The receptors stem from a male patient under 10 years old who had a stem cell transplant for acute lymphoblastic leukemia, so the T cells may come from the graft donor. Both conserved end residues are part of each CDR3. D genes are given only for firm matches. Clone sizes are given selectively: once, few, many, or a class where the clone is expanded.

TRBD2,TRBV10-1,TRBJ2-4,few,TGCGCCAGCAGTGAGTTTGCAGCGGGAGTCACCAAAAACATTCAGTACTTC,CASSEFAAGVTKNIQYF
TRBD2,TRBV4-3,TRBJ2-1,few,TGCGCCAGCAGCCAAGAAGGTAGCGGGATCTACAATGAGCAGTTCTTC,CASSQEGSGIYNEQFF
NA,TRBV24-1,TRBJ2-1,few,TGTGCCACCAGTGACTCTATCTTGGATGAGCAGTTCTTC,CATSDSILDEQFF
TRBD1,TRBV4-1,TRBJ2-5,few,TGCGCCAGCAGCCAAGATCAGGGGGCAGAGACCCAGTACTTC,CASSQDQGAETQYF
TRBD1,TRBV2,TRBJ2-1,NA,TGTGCCCGCAGTTTATTATTTGGGAGCGGGACAGGGGCTTGGAATGAGCAGTTCTTC,CARSLLFGSGTGAWNEQFF
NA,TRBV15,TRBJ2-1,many,TGTGCCACCAGCAGAGGAGACTACAATGAGCAGTTCTTC,CATSRGDYNEQFF
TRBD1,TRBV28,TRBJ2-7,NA,TGTGCCGTGGGGACAGTATACGAGCAGTACTTC,CAVGTVYEQYF
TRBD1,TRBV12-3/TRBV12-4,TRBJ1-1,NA,TGTGCCAGCAGTTTGGGGACAGGGGGACGGGCTTTCTTT,CASSLGTGGRAFF
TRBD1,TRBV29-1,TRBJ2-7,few,TGCAGCGTTGAAGTAGGGGGCGAAAAATACGAGCAGTACTTC,CSVEVGGEKYEQYF
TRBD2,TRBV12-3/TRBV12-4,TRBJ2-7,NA,TGTGCCAGCAGTTTCCACGGGAACCCAGCGGGAGGTTCCTACGAGCAGTACTTC,CASSFHGNPAGGSYEQYF
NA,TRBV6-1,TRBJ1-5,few,TGTGCCAGCAGCCGGGAGGGGAATAGCAATCAGCCCCAGCATTTT,CASSREGNSNQPQHF
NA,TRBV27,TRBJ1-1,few,TGTGCCAGCACCCGGGCCCGAGGAACTGAAGCTTTCTTT,CASTRARGTEAFF
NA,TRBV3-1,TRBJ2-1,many,TGTGCCAGCAGCCAAGATCCGGGGACTCGCTCCTACAATGAGCAGTTCTTC,CASSQDPGTRSYNEQFF
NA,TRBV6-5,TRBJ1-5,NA,TGTGCCAGCAGTTACTCGCACAGGCTCAATCAGCCCCAGCATTTT,CASSYSHRLNQPQHF
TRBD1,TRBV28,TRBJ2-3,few,TGTGCCAGTAGACCCGGGACAGCCAGCACAGATACGCAGTATTTT,CASRPGTASTDTQYF
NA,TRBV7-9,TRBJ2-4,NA,TGTGCCGGTTGCAGTACGTTAAGAAGGGACATTCAGTACTTC,CAGCSTLRRDIQYF
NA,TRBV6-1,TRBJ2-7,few,TGTGCCAGCAGTACATCCCGGGGTGGGGTGCAGTACTTC,CASSTSRGGVQYF